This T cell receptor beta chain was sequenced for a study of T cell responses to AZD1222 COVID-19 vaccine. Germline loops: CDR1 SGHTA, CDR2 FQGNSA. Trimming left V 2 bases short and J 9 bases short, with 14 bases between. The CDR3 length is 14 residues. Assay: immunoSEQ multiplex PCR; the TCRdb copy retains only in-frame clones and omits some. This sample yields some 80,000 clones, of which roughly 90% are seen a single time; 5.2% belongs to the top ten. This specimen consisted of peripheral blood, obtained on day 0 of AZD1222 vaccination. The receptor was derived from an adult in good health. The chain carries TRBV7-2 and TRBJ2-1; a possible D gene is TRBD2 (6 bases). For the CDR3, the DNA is TGTGCCAGCAGCTTATACGGGGGTCCCGGTGAGCAGTTCTTC. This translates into CASSLYGGPGEQFF. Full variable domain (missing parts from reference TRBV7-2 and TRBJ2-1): GAGVSQSPSNKVTEKGKDVELRCDPISGHTALYWYRQSLGQGLEFLIYFQGNSAPDKSGLPSDRFSAERTGGSVSTLTIQRTQQEDSAVYLCASSLYGGPGEQFFGPGTRLTVL.